This TCR beta chain was identified during a study of cytomegalovirus exposure and HLA in healthy donors. Study-wide results and limits: Sequencing depth across donors, presence/absence analyses assumed, was roughly uniform. Usually a TCR sequence was rare, but some public TCRs were found in many donors.

About this clone itself: Its target is unknown.

Germline CDR1 and CDR2: SGHAT and FQNNGV. The ends were cut back, 4 bases at V and 6 bases at J, with 12 bases in the middle. The CDR3 has 14 amino acids. Amplification used 60 Vbeta primers and 13 Jbeta primers. Assay: immunoSEQ multiplex PCR; the TCRdb copy retains only in-frame clones and omits some. The sample records roughly 110,000 clones, 65% to 75% being singletons. The TCR was taken from a man aged 25 to 40 in good health and CMV-seropositive. J is TRBJ2-2 and V is TRBV11-2; D perhaps matches TRBD2 (5 bases). The specimen was PBMCs. The CDR3 DNA is TGTGCCAGCAGCTACGGGGAATGGCCCGGGGAGCTGTTTTTT. Translated: CASSYGEWPGELFF.